The present T cell receptor (beta chain) was sequenced within a study of CD8 T cells in ankylosing spondylitis. A quantitative 5'-RACE method, one with molecular barcodes, was used to make TCR beta libraries. TCRdb processed the 5' RACE reads anew with MiXCR; each CDR3 protein has one entry. Found here are approximately 45,000 distinct CDR3 sequences, over 3.5% of them singletons; the top ten hold about 4%. CDR3 length: 15 amino acids. V gave up 0 bases and J gave up 3 bases; unmatched junction bases: 3. Germline lookup yields CDR1 SGDLS and CDR2 YYNGEE. Overall study results and limits: Earlier work had already found some motif variants in reactive arthritis synovial fluid and blood. Among TCR beta sequences, a motif of several highly homologous variants appeared characteristic of ankylosing spondylitis blood. The clones that were linked to disease were reported to be significantly enriched in matched synovial fluid samples from ankylosing spondylitis patients.

This clonotype was found many times. Its antigen is undetermined. Sequenced sample: blood, either unsorted or a sorted T cell fraction (not recorded which). This clonotype was sampled from a female donor with ankylosing spondylitis or in good health (not recorded which). This sequence joins TRBV9 and TRBJ2-1, with 7 bases fitting TRBD2. CDR3 sequence (DNA): TGTGCCAGCAGCGTAGATAGCGGGCTCTACAATGAGCAGTTCTTC. This sequence encodes CASSVDSGLYNEQFF.